The following is a T cell receptor beta chain sequence with its context. Its antigen is unidentified. These data originate in a study of OX40 agonist ivuxolimab in advanced cancers. Study-level information: An anti-OX40 (CD134) antibody with agonistic activity, ivuxolimab, was administered to patients. Three partial responders included one hepatocellular carcinoma patient and two cutaneous melanoma patients. Regarding the study as a whole: By week 6 at 0.1 to 3.0 mg/kg, blood CD4+ and CD8+ T cells had expanded clonally.

Autoimmune disease history or systemic immunosuppression led to patients being barred. The ends were cut back, 2 bases at V and 1 base at J, with 7 bases in the middle. Germline V gene lookup returns CDR1 SQVTM and CDR2 ANQGSEA. The CDR3 contains 13 residues. The table came from immunoSEQ multiplex PCR; TCRdb's copy has only in-frame clones and leaves some out. Among 90,000 to 100,000 clones, about 88% were seen once, and the ten largest hold 0.82%. The material was CD4+ or CD8+ T cells sorted from blood, obtained in a trial of the OX40 agonist ivuxolimab. This sequence was found in an adult with an advanced solid tumor such as melanoma, head and neck, liver or kidney cancer. This chain uses TRBV29-1 with TRBJ2-3, with D unclear. CDR3 bases: TGCAGCGTTGAAACTATCCGCACAGATACGCAGTATTTT. The encoded protein is CSVETIRTDTQYF.